Listed here are 9 T cell receptor beta chains from one sample, sequenced in a study of tumor and adjacent non-tumor tissue in lung cancer. No cell sorting was done before RNA was extracted from the tissue. Distant lung tissue was collected more than 3 cm away from the tumor edge. Three rounds of nested PCR, following a modified ARM-PCR protocol, produced the TCRbeta library. Using its own MiXCR run on the multiplex PCR reads, TCRdb lists one record per CDR3 protein. The table lists fewer than 55,000 distinct CDR3 sequences, more than 60% of them singletons. Material: distant non-tumor lung tissue. The receptors shown here come from a woman aged 40-49 years with non-small cell lung cancer.

This clonotype appeared many times. The chain uses TRBV29-1 and TRBJ1-2; no reliable D call. Germline V gene data show CDR1 as SQVTM and CDR2 as ANQGSEA. V shed 7 bases and J shed 8 bases, with 14 bases lying between them. The CDR3 is made up of 11 amino acids. CDR3 region: CSGAGILGYTF. Here the CDR3 DNA reads TGCAGCGGAGCGGGAATTCTGGGCTACACCTTC.

Concerning this clonotype: A much bigger clone sits one base away, suggesting this may be a read error. Because the CDR3 is missing its conserved closing phenylalanine or tryptophan, this is likely a read error. V is TRBV11-3 and J is TRBJ2-1; D is unresolved. CDR1 is SGHNT, CDR2 YENEEA, per germline. CDR3 length: 14 residues. The CDR3 DNA reads TGTGCCAGCAGCTTAGATCCGGCCTACAATGGGCAGTTCTAC. This encodes CASSLDPAYNGQFY.

In this sample, this clonotype turned up many times. V gene TRBV6-6 combines with J gene TRBJ1-5; 11 bases are a match to TRBD1. The V gene end was trimmed by 5 bases and the J gene end by 2 bases; junction bases not matched to a gene: 11. The length of the CDR3 is 18 residues. Per germline, CDR1 MNHNY and CDR2 SVGAGI (reference sequence). The CDR3 bases are TGTGCCAGCAGTCGGGACAGGGGGAGGCATATGGGCAATCAGCCCCAGCATTTT. This codes for CASSRDRGRHMGNQPQHF.

Worth noting for this clonotype: One end of the junction fails to match germline, which may point to a read error. V is TRBV2 and J is TRBJ1-5; D gene uncertain. The CDR3 has 14 residues. From germline, CDR1 is SNHLY and CDR2 FYNNEI. This CDR3 is CASSRLNSNQPQQF. CDR3 nucleotide sequence: TGTGCCAGCAGTAGACTCAATAGCAATCAGCCCCAGCAGTTT.

This clonotype was counted only a few times. A much larger clone is a single base away; this may be a read error. V and J are TRBV6-5 and TRBJ2-3; D is uncertain. The length of the CDR3 is 14 residues. Germline CDR1 is MNHEY and CDR2 is SVGAGI. The CDR3 nucleotides read TGTGCCAACAGTTACCGGCCGGGCACAGATACGCAGTATTTT. Translation gives CANSYRPGTDTQYF.

A few counts support this clonotype. The gene calls are TRBV5-1 and TRBJ2-3; 15 bases match TRBD2. Per germline, CDR1 SGHRS and CDR2 YFSETQ. There are 17 residues in the CDR3. J gave up 4 bases and V 3 bases, and 6 bases lay outside the gene matches. The CDR3 sequence: CASSSGTSGGLSDTQYF. The CDR3 DNA sequence: TGCGCCAGCAGCTCAGGGACTAGCGGGGGGTTGTCAGATACGCAGTATTTT.

A word on this clonotype: A read error may account for a junction end that differs from germline. V usage is TRBV5-4 and J usage is TRBJ2-1; 8 bases agree with TRBD2. This CDR3 region has 15 residues. Germline V CDR1 and CDR2: SGHNT, YYREEE (reference sequence). The CDR3 nucleotides are TGCGCCAGCAACTTCGTAGCGGGACCAGGCAATGAGCAGTTCTTC. Its protein product is CASNFVAGPGNEQFF.

The table lists this clonotype with many counts. The genes are TRBV20-1 and TRBJ2-7, with 8 bases that match TRBD2. Per the germline V gene, CDR1 is DFQATT and CDR2 is SNEGSKA (reference sequence). There are 12 residues in the CDR3. The junction had 3 bases not matched to a gene; V was cut back by 5 bases and J by 3 bases. As DNA, the CDR3 is TGCAGTGCTCAGAGCGGGGGCTACGAGCAGTACTTC. Residues: CSAQSGGYEQYF.

This clonotype has a handful of counts. Since a much larger clone is just one base distant, this may be a read error. The chain has TRBV12-3 or TRBV12-4 and TRBJ1-2; D remains unclear. This CDR3 has 14 amino acids. The chain's CDR3 is CASSFYGTSRAYIF. CDR3 nucleotides: TGTGCCAGCAGTTTCTACGGCACTTCCCGTGCTTACATCTTC.